This section outlines one TCR beta chain sequence together with its context. The data originate from a study of blood T cell repertoires in COVID-19. Study-level background: T cells, B-cell-depleted T cells, or PBMCs supplied cDNA or gDNA.

Assay used: immunoSEQ multiplex PCR; TCRdb lists only in-frame clones, some missing. The table records 200,000 to 250,000 clones, about 81% of them present only once. Participant age was about 18 to 89 years, and participants resided in fewer than 30 US areas. Germline-derived CDR1 and CDR2 are GTSNPN and SVGIG (reference sequence). The V gene lost 4 bases and the J gene lost 12 bases, with 16 bases spanning the gap. The CDR3 length is 12 residues. Sequenced sample: PBMCs or T cells enriched from blood (not recorded which). This sequence originates from a man aged 40-49 years who had recovered from COVID-19. The chain employs TRBV30 and TRBJ2-1; D is perhaps TRBD2 (6 bases). Here the CDR3 reads CAWTSRDFGQFF. As DNA, the CDR3 is TGTGCCTGGACTTCGAGGGACTTCGGGCAGTTCTTC. Drawing the rest from reference TRBV30 and TRBJ2-1, the complete variable domain is SQTIHQWPATLVQPVGSPLSLECTVEGTSNPNLYWYRQAAGRGLQLLFYSVGIGQISSEVPQNLSASRPQDRQFILSSKKLLLSDSGFYLCAWTSRDFGQFFGPGTRLTVL.